This is a list of T cell receptor beta chains from one sample in a study of blood T cell repertoires in COVID-19. TCRdb keeps only in-frame clones here, not all; method: immunoSEQ multiplex PCR. The profile shows about 110,000 clones, approximately 84% of them singletons. Sequencing was performed on peripheral blood. These receptor sequences come from a man over 45 with acute or convalescent COVID-19. CDR3s include the opening cysteine and the closing phenylalanine or tryptophan. D genes are given only for firm matches. The size of a clone is reported for some rows only, either as once, few or many, or as a class for expanded clones.

-	-	TRBV6-5	TRBJ1-2	TGTGCCAGCAATTCGTTTAACTATGGCTACACCTTC	CASNSFNYGYTF
few	TRBD1	TRBV5-1	TRBJ1-2	TGCGCCAGCAGCTTGGGTGGACAGGACTATGGCTACACCTTC	CASSLGGQDYGYTF
-	-	TRBV6-5	TRBJ2-3	TGTGCCAGCACTGCGCGGACAGCCACAGATACGCAGTATTTT	CASTARTATDTQYF
-	TRBD2	TRBV3-1/TRBV3-2	TRBJ2-2	TGTGCCAGCAGCCGCCTCGGACTAGCGGCGCTTTCCGGGGAGCTGTTTTTT	CASSRLGLAALSGELFF
few	TRBD1	TRBV11-2	TRBJ1-2	TGTGCCAGCAGCTCCTGGACAGGGCCTAACTATGGCTACACCTTC	CASSSWTGPNYGYTF
-	-	TRBV5-4	TRBJ1-2	TGTGCCAGCAGCCTCTCAGGGGACTATGGCTACACCTTC	CASSLSGDYGYTF
-	-	TRBV28	TRBJ1-2	TGTGCCAGCAGATACAAAATGCGGGGGCTCTATGGCTACACCTTC	CASRYKMRGLYGYTF
-	-	TRBV11-2	TRBJ2-7	TGTGCCAGCAGCTCCATGATTCGCGGTACAGGGAGCTCCTACGAGCAGTACTTC	CASSSMIRGTGSSYEQYF
-	TRBD1	TRBV29-1	TRBJ1-2	TGCAGCGTTACTGCCGGGACAGGGAGTCTTGGCTACACCTTC	CSVTAGTGSLGYTF
few	-	TRBV27	TRBJ1-1	TGTGCCAGCAGTTTCAACAGTTTGAACACTGAAGCTTTCTTT	CASSFNSLNTEAFF
-	TRBD2	TRBV10-3	TRBJ2-1	TGTGCCATCAGGCAGGGACTAGCGGAAAGCTCCTACAATGAGCAGTTCTTC	CAIRQGLAESSYNEQFF
-	-	TRBV6-1	TRBJ1-1	TGTGCCAGCAGTGATGCAGGCACATTTAACACTGAAGCTTTCTTT	CASSDAGTFNTEAFF
-	TRBD2	TRBV27	TRBJ2-3	TGTGCCAGCAGTTTAAGGGTAGCGGGGGATACGCAGTATTTT	CASSLRVAGDTQYF
once	-	TRBV5-1	TRBJ2-3	TGCGCCAGCAGCTTGAACACTGGGGCGTTAGATACGCAGTATTTT	CASSLNTGALDTQYF
-	TRBD1	TRBV2	TRBJ2-4	TGTGCCAGCAGTGAAGACGGACAGGGGGTTATTCAGTACTTC	CASSEDGQGVIQYF
-	TRBD1	TRBV28	TRBJ1-4	TGTGCCAGCAGTACCTTTGGACAGGGGGGCGAAAAACTGTTTTTT	CASSTFGQGGEKLFF
once	-	TRBV7-8	TRBJ2-3	TGTGCCAGCAGCAGAGTCAGCGGTCATAGCACAGATACGCAGTATTTT	CASSRVSGHSTDTQYF
once	TRBD1	TRBV30	TRBJ1-5	TGTGCCTGGAGTTTCCAGGGGGCCGGACAGCCCCAGCATTTT	CAWSFQGAGQPQHF
-	TRBD2	TRBV19	TRBJ2-5	TGTGCCAGTAGTCCACCCTCGGCGGGGGTCCTAATGACCCAGTACTTC	CASSPPSAGVLMTQYF
-	-	TRBV10-2	TRBJ2-7	TGCGCCAGCAGTGAGTCCAACCAAAGAGTCTACGAGCAGTACTTC	CASSESNQRVYEQYF
once	-	TRBV11-3	TRBJ2-2	TGTGCCAGCAGCTTAGACGGGACGAACACCGGGGAGCTGTTTTTT	CASSLDGTNTGELFF
-	-	TRBV5-1	TRBJ1-4	TGCGCCAGCAGCTTGGAGGGGAATATCGGTAATGAAAAACTGTTTTTT	CASSLEGNIGNEKLFF
-	TRBD2	TRBV4-1	TRBJ2-3	TGCGCCAGCAGCCAAGTTCCAGCGGGGGCAGGAGATACGCAGTATTTT	CASSQVPAGAGDTQYF
-	-	TRBV19	TRBJ1-5	TGTGCCAGTAGTATGACAGTATATAGCAATCAGCCCCAGCATTTT	CASSMTVYSNQPQHF
-	-	TRBV21-1	TRBJ2-5	TGTGCCAGCAGCGCCGGGGGGCAGGGGAGAGCGAAGACCCAGTACTTC	CASSAGGQGRAKTQYF
-	-	TRBV6-6	TRBJ1-2	TGTGCCAGCAGTCCCACCGGGGGGGGCTACACCTTC	CASSPTGGGYTF
-	TRBD1	TRBV7-2	TRBJ2-7	TGTGCCAGCACCCCTCGTCCCGGACAGGGGGCGGCCGAGCAGTACTTC	CASTPRPGQGAAEQYF
-	-	TRBV5-1	TRBJ1-2	TGCGCCAGCAGCTTGAACCCGGGACAACCCTATGGCTACACCTTC	CASSLNPGQPYGYTF
-	-	TRBV18	TRBJ2-7	TGTGCCAGCTCACCACCGGCAGGGGGAGGCTACGAGCAGTACTTC	CASSPPAGGGYEQYF
-	-	TRBV2	TRBJ2-3	TGTGCCAGCAGTGGTTATTCGGGGGCAGATACGCAGTATTTT	CASSGYSGADTQYF
-	-	TRBV6-1	TRBJ2-1	TGTGCCAGCAGTGAGTCAGGGTACTCCTACAATGAGCAGTTCTTC	CASSESGYSYNEQFF
-	-	TRBV28	TRBJ1-1	TGTGCCAGCAGTTTAAGTCCCACTCGGGGAAGGACTGAAGCTTTCTTT	CASSLSPTRGRTEAFF
-	-	TRBV29-1	TRBJ1-2	TGCAGCGTTGGGGACAAATACTATGGCTACACCTTC	CSVGDKYYGYTF
-	-	TRBV6-5	TRBJ1-2	TGTGCCAGCAACCTGGACGGGACACCTCATGGCTACACCTTC	CASNLDGTPHGYTF
-	-	TRBV6-6	TRBJ2-2	TGTGCCAGCAGTGACGAACAGGGCTACACCGGGGAGCTGTTTTTT	CASSDEQGYTGELFF
-	TRBD1	TRBV27	TRBJ2-2	TGTGCCAGCAGCTCCGGGACAGGAAGACCCGGGGAGCTGTTTTTT	CASSSGTGRPGELFF
-	-	TRBV5-1	TRBJ2-7	TGCGCCAGCAGCGAGGGCTACGAGCAGTACTTC	CASSEGYEQYF
few	-	TRBV5-1	TRBJ1-6	TGCGCCAGCAGCTTGGGGAGAACCTATAATTCACCCCTCCACTTT	CASSLGRTYNSPLHF
-	TRBD1	TRBV7-2	TRBJ1-2	TGTGCCAGCAGCCCAAGACAGGGTTTAGGCTACACCTTC	CASSPRQGLGYTF
-	-	TRBV2	TRBJ1-6	TGTGCCAGCAGTGAATTAGAACAGGGCAGTTCACCCCTCCACTTT	CASSELEQGSSPLHF
-	-	TRBV5-1	TRBJ2-3	TGCGCCAGCAGCTTGGCCGCGGGCGGGGCTAGCACAGATACGCAGTATTTT	CASSLAAGGASTDTQYF
-	-	TRBV6-6	TRBJ1-3	TGTGCCAGCAGCCGAACGTCTGCAGGGAGGGACCCCTTCTCTGGAAACACCATATATTTT	CASSRTSAGRDPFSGNTIYF
-	-	TRBV12-3/TRBV12-4	TRBJ1-2	TGTGCCAGCAGCTCGACAGAAAGGTCCGGCTACACCTTC	CASSSTERSGYTF
-	-	TRBV27	TRBJ2-2	TGTGCCAGCGCGGAACGGGTCCCCGGGGAGCTGTTTTTT	CASAERVPGELFF
-	TRBD1	TRBV5-1	TRBJ2-3	TGCGCCAGCAGCGCCACGGGACAGGGTTCAGATACGCAGTATTTT	CASSATGQGSDTQYF
-	TRBD1	TRBV11-2	TRBJ2-7	TGTGCCAGCAGCTTAGATTGGAGGACAGGGACAAGGGAGCAGTACTTC	CASSLDWRTGTREQYF
few	-	TRBV12-3/TRBV12-4	TRBJ2-7	TGTGCCAGCAGGAAAACTTACGAGCAGTACTTC	CASRKTYEQYF